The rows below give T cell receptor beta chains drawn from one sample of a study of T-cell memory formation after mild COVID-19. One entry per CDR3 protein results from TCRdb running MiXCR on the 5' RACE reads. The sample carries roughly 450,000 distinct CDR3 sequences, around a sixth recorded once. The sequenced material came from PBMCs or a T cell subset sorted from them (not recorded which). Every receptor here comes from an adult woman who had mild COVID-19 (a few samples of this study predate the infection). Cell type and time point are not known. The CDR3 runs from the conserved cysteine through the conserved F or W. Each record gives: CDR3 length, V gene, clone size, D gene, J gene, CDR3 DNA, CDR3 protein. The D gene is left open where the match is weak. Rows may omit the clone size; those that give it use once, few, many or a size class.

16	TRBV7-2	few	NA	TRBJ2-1	TGTGCCAGCAGATCGACTGGGGCACCGAGGGGCGATGAGCAGTTCTTC	CASRSTGAPRGDEQFF
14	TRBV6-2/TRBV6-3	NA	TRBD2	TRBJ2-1	TGTGCCAGCAGTTACATAGCGGGAACGAATGAGCAGTTCTTC	CASSYIAGTNEQFF
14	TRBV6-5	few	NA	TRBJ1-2	TGTGCCAGCAGTTACTCGACAGGCCGGTATGGCTACACCTTC	CASSYSTGRYGYTF
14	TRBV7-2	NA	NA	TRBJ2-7	TGTGCCAGCAGCTTTGATGGGAGCTCCTACGAGCAGTACTTC	CASSFDGSSYEQYF
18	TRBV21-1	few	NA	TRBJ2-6	TGTGCCAGCAGCACAGGACAGTTTTCTTACTCTGGGGCCAACGTCCTGACTTTC	CASSTGQFSYSGANVLTF
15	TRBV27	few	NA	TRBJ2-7	TGTGCCAGCAGTTTAGAGGGCCACCTCTCCTACGAGCAGTACTTC	CASSLEGHLSYEQYF
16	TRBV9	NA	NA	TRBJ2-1	TGTGCCAGCAGCGTAGGGGACGCCAGCTCCTACAATGAGCAGTTCTTC	CASSVGDASSYNEQFF
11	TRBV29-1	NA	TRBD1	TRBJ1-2	TGCAGCGTTGACAGGACAGGTGGCTACACCTTC	CSVDRTGGYTF
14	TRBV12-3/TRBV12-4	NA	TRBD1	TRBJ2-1	TGTGCCAGCAGTTTGACAGGGGAAGGCGATGAGCAGTTCTTC	CASSLTGEGDEQFF
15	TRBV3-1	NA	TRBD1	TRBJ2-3	TGTGCCAGCAGACCAGGGGGTCGGGGCACAGATACGCAGTATTTT	CASRPGGRGTDTQYF
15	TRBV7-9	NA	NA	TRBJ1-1	TGTGCCAGCAGCTCCCCGTGGAGGGGGACCGCTGAAGCTTTCTTT	CASSSPWRGTAEAFF
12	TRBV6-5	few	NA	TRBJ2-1	TGTGCCAGCAGTTTGTCTGCGGGTGAGCAGTTCTTC	CASSLSAGEQFF
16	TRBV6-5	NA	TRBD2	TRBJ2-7	TGTGCCAGCAGTTACTCGAGACTAGCGGGGCCCTACGAGCAGTACTTC	CASSYSRLAGPYEQYF
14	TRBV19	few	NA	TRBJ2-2	TGTGCCAGTACAGGGACTGTAGAGACCGGGGAGCTGTTTTTT	CASTGTVETGELFF
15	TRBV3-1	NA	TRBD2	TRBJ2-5	TGTGCCAGCAGAGCGACGGGAGGTCGGCAAGAGACCCAGTACTTC	CASRATGGRQETQYF
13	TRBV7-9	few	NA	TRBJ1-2	TGTGCCAGCAGCTTAGATGGGGTGTCTGGCTACACCTTC	CASSLDGVSGYTF
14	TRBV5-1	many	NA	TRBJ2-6	TGCGCCAGCACAGAGAGCTCTGGGGCCAACGTCCTGACTTTC	CASTESSGANVLTF
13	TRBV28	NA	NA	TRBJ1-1	TGTGCCAGCAGTTTACCCCTGGGATTAGAAGCTTTCTTT	CASSLPLGLEAFF
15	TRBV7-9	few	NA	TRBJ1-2	TGTGCCAGCAGCTTAGCAGCCTCCCTTGGGGATGGCTACACCTTC	CASSLAASLGDGYTF
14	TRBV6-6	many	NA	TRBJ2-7	TGTGCCAGCAGTCTAGGGGGTAACTCCTACGAGCAGTACTTC	CASSLGGNSYEQYF
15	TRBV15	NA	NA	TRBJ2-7	TGTGCCACCAGCAGAGATCAGAGGGTCCGGGGCGAGCAGTACTTC	CATSRDQRVRGEQYF
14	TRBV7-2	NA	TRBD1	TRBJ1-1	TGTGCCAGCAGGTCCACCCCTTCAGGGGGCAGAGCTTTCTTT	CASRSTPSGGRAFF
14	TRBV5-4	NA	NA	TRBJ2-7	TGTGCCAGCCGCCGGCAGCGGAACCAAGGGGAGCAGTACTTC	CASRRQRNQGEQYF
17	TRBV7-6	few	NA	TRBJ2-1	TGTGCCAGCAGCACCGCAGGGGAGTCCGGCTCCTACAATGAGCAGTTCTTC	CASSTAGESGSYNEQFF
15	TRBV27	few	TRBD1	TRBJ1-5	TGTGCCAGCAGTTTTACCCAGACAGGGGGCCAGCCCCAGCATTTT	CASSFTQTGGQPQHF
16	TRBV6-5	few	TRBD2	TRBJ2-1	TGTGCCAGCAGTTACTCAGGACTAGTGGCGCCCAATGAGCAGTTCTTC	CASSYSGLVAPNEQFF
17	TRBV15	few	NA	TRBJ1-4	TGTGCCACCAGCAGAGATCCCGGGGGGTCTTTGGATGAAAAACTGTTTTTT	CATSRDPGGSLDEKLFF
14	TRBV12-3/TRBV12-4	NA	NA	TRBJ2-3	TGTGCCAGCAGTTATCAGGGCAGAACAGATACGCAGTATTTT	CASSYQGRTDTQYF
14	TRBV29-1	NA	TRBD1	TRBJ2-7	TGCAGCGTTGAAACCGGGACAGGGGGCGACGAGCAGTACTTC	CSVETGTGGDEQYF
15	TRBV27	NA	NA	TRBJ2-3	TGTGCCAGCAGTCCACTGGGACGGAGCACAGATACGCAGTATTTT	CASSPLGRSTDTQYF
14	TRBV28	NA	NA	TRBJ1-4	TGTGCCAGCAGTCTGGACAGCTTTAATGAAAAACTGTTTTTT	CASSLDSFNEKLFF
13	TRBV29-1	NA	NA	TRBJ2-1	TGCAGCGTTGAGTTGGCAGGGAGTAATGAGCAGTTCTTC	CSVELAGSNEQFF
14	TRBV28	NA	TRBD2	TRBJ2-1	TGTGCCAGCAGTTTATACGGGAGGGCCGGGGAGCAGTTCTTC	CASSLYGRAGEQFF
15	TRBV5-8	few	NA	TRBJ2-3	TGTGCCAGCAGCTTAGGGTTGAGGGGATCTTATACGCAGTATTTT	CASSLGLRGSYTQYF
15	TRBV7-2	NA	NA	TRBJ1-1	TGTGCCAGCAGCCGCCATGGGGGGATGAACACTGAAGCTTTCTTT	CASSRHGGMNTEAFF
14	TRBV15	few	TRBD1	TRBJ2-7	TGTGCCACCAGCAGAGGACAGGGTGTCGACGAGCAGTACTTC	CATSRGQGVDEQYF
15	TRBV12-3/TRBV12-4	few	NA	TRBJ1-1	TGTGCCAGCAGTCCACCATTCGAAGGGGACACTGAAGCTTTCTTT	CASSPPFEGDTEAFF
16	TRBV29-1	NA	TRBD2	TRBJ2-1	TGCAGCGTTGAAGATCGCCTAGCGGGAGTGGGAGATGAGCAGTTCTTC	CSVEDRLAGVGDEQFF
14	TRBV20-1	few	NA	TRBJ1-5	TGCAGTGCAAAACAGGATAATAGCAATCAGCCCCAGCATTTT	CSAKQDNSNQPQHF
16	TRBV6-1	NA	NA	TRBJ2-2	TGTGCCAGCAGTGAATCCCTAGACTCTCACACCGGGGAGCTGTTTTTT	CASSESLDSHTGELFF
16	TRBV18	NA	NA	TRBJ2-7	TGTGCCAGCTCACCGGGTTTGGGGGCAGAATCCTACGAGCAGTACTTC	CASSPGLGAESYEQYF
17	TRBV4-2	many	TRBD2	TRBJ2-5	TGTGCCAGCAGCCAAGAGGCACTAGCGGGGGCCCAAGGTACCCAGTACTTC	CASSQEALAGAQGTQYF
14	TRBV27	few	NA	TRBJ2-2	TGTGCCAGCAGTTTAGTACAGGACACCGGGGAGCTGTTTTTT	CASSLVQDTGELFF
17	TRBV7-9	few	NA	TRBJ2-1	TGTGCCAGCAGCTTAGCGTTGGCCCTCGGAAGAGGCAATGAGCAGTTCTTC	CASSLALALGRGNEQFF
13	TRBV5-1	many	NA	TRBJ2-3	TGCGCCAGCAAACCAGCGGGCACAGATACGCAGTATTTT	CASKPAGTDTQYF
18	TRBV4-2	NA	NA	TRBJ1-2	TGTGCCAGCAGCCAAGGGCCTGAAGGCGGACACTTTAACTATGGCTACACCTTC	CASSQGPEGGHFNYGYTF
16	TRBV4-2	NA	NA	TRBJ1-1	TGTGCCAGCAGCCAAGGTAACAGCCGGCAGAGTACTGAAGCTTTCTTT	CASSQGNSRQSTEAFF
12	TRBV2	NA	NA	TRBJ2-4	TGTGCCAGCAGTGCACTATCGGAGATTCAGTACTTC	CASSALSEIQYF
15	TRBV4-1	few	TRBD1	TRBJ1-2	TGCGCCAGCAGCCAAGGTCCTGGACAGGGGAATCACTACACCTTC	CASSQGPGQGNHYTF
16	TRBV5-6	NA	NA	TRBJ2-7	TGTGCCAGCAGCTTGCCCCCCAACAGGGTTTCCTACGAGCAGTACTTC	CASSLPPNRVSYEQYF